The entry below gives a single TCR beta chain sequence along with its context. The data stem from a study of blood T cell repertoires in COVID-19. Sequencing used immunoSEQ multiplex PCR; TCRdb keeps in-frame clones, though not all of them. This table holds 150,000 to 200,000 clones, about 81% found once. Germline lookup yields CDR1 SGHAT and CDR2 FQNNGV. V lost 5 bases, J lost 8 bases, and 9 bases lay in between. This CDR3 is built from 11 residues. The sample taken for sequencing was peripheral blood. The chain joins TRBV11-2 to TRBJ1-1, with D possibly TRBD1 on 6 matching bases. The origin of this receptor is a woman aged 80 or older with acute or convalescent COVID-19. CDR3 protein: CASSLGTEAFF. CDR3 DNA sequence: TGTGCCAGCAGCCTCGGGACAGAAGCTTTCTTT. Based on the CDR3 plus reference TRBV11-2 and TRBJ1-1, the full variable domain is EAGVAQSPRYKIIEKRQSVAFWCNPISGHATLYWYQQILGQGPKLLIQFQNNGVVDDSQLPKDRFSAERLKGVDSTLKIQPAKLEDSAVYLCASSLGTEAFFGQGTRLTVV.